This T cell receptor beta chain originates from a study of blood T cell repertoires in COVID-19. This CDR3 has 15 residues. Trimming removed 3 bases from V and 2 bases from J, with 11 bases in between. Germline V gene lookup returns CDR1 ENHRY and CDR2 SYGVKD. In the source study's methods: Nucleated cell counts were estimated from reference gene primer amplification. Assay: immunoSEQ multiplex PCR; the TCRdb copy retains only in-frame clones and omits some. That table furnishes V, J and clone size, whereas the DNA furnished D and trimming. The sample has tens of thousands of clones; roughly 86% are singletons. The table lists this clone with a count of one.

The chain combines TRBV10-3 with TRBJ2-1, with D tentatively TRBD2 (5 bases). The source material was peripheral blood. This clonotype originated in a human donor in a cohort sampled during active COVID-19. CDR3 sequence: CAISERTGAYNEQFF. The CDR3 DNA sequence: TGTGCCATCAGTGAACGGACTGGGGCCTACAATGAGCAGTTCTTC.